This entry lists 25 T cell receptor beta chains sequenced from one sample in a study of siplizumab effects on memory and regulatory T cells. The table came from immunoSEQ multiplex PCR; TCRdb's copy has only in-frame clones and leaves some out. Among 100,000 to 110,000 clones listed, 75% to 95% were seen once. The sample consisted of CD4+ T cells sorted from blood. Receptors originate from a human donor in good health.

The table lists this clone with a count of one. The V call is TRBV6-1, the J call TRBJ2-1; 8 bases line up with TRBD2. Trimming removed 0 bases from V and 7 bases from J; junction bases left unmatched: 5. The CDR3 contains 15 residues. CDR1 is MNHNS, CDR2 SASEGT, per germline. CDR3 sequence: CASSEAAGGRNEQFF. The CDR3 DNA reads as TGTGCCAGCAGTGAAGCGGCGGGGGGCAGGAATGAGCAGTTCTTC.

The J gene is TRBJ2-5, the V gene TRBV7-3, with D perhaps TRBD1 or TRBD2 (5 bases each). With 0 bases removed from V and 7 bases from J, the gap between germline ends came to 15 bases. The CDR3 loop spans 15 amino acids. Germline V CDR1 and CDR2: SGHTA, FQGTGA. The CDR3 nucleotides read TGTGCCAGCAGCTTAACCAGGGACGGGGAAGCGACCCAGTACTTC. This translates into CASSLTRDGEATQYF.

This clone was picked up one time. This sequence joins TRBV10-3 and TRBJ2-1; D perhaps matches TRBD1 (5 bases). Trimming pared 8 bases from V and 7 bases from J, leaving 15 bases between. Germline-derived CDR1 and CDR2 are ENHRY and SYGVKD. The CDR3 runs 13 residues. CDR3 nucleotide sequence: TGTGCCATCTCGGCAGGGCTAACGAATGAGCAGTTCTTC. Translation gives CAISAGLTNEQFF.

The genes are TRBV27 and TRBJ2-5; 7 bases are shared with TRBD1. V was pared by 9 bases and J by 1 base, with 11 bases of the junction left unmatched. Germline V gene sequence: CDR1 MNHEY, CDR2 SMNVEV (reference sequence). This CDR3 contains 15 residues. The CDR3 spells CARYSGTARQETQYF. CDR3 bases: TGTGCCAGGTACTCCGGGACAGCACGCCAAGAGACCCAGTACTTC.

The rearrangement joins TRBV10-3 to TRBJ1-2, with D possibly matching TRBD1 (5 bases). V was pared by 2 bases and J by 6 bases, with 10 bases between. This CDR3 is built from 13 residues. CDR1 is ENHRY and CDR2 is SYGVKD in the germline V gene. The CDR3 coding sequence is TGTGCCATCAGTGAGGAGGGAGGGGATGGCTACACCTTC. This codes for CAISEEGGDGYTF.

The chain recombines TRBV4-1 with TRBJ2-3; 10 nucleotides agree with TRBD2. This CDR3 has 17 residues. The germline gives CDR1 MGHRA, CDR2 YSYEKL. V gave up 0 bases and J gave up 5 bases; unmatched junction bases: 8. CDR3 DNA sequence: TGCGCCAGCAGCCAAGATCCGAGCGGGGGGGCCAGAGATACGCAGTATTTT. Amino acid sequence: CASSQDPSGGARDTQYF.

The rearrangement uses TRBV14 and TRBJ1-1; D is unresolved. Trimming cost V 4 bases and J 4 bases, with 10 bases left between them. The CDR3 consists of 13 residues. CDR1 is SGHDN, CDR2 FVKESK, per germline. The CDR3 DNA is TGTGCCAGCAGCCTCGTCCGGTTCACTGAAGCTTTCTTT. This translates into CASSLVRFTEAFF.

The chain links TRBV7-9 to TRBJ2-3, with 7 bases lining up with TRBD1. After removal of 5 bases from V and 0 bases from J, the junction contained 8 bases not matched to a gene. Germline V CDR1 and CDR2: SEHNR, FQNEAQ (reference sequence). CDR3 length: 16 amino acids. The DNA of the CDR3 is TGTGCCAGCAGCACCTGGACAGGCGGGAGCACAGATACGCAGTATTTT. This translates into CASSTWTGGSTDTQYF. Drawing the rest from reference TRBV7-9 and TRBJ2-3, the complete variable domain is DTGVSQNPRHKITKRGQNVTFRCDPISEHNRLYWYRQTLGQGPEFLTYFQNEAQLEKSRLLSDRFSAERPKGSFSTLEIQRTEQGDSAMYLCASSTWTGGSTDTQYFGPGTRLTVL.

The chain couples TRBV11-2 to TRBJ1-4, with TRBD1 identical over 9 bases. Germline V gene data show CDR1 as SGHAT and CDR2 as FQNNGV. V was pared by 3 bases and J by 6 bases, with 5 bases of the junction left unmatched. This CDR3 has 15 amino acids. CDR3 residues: CASSLSQGADEKLFF. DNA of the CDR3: TGTGCCAGCAGCTTGTCACAGGGGGCTGATGAAAAACTGTTTTTT.

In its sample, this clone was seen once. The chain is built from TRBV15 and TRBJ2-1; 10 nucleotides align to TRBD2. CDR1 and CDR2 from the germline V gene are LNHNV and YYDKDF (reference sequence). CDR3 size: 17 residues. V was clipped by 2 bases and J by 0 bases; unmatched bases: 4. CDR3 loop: CATSRPTSGYSYNEQFF. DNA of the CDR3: TGTGCCACCAGCAGACCGACTAGCGGGTACTCCTACAATGAGCAGTTCTTC.

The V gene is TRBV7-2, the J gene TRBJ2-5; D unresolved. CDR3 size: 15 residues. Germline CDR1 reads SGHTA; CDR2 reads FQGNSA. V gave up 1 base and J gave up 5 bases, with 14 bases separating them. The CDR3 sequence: CASSLDGRTRETQYF. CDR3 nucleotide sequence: TGTGCCAGCAGCTTAGATGGTAGAACCCGGGAGACCCAGTACTTC.

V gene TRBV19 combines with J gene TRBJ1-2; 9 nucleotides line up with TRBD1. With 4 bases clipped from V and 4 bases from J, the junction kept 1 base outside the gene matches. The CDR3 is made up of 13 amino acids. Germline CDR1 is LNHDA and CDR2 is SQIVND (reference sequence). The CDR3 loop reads CASSKTGGYGYTF. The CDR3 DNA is TGTGCCAGTAGTAAGACAGGGGGCTATGGCTACACCTTC.

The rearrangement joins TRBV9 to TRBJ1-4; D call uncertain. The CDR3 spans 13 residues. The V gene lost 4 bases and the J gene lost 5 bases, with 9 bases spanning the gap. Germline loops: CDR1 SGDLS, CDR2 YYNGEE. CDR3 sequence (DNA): TGTGCCAGCAGCACTAGCGGGAATGAAAAACTGTTTTTT. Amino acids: CASSTSGNEKLFF.

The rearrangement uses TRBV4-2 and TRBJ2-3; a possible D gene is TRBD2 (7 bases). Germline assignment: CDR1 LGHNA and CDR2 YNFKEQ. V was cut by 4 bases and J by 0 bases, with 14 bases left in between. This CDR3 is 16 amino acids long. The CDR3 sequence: CASSPSRGGSTDTQYF. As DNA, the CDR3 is TGTGCCAGCAGCCCTAGTAGGGGGGGTAGCACAGATACGCAGTATTTT.

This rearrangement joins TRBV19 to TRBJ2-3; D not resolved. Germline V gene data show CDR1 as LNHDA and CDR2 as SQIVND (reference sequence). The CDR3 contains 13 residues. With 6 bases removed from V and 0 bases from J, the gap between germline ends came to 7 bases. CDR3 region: CASRSPSTDTQYF. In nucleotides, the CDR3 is TGTGCCAGTAGGTCGCCTAGCACAGATACGCAGTATTTT.

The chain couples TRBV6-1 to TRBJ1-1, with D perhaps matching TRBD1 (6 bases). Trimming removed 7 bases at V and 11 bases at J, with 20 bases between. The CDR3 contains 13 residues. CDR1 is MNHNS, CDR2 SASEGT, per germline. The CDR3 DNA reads TGTGCCAGCACCGATCCCAGGGGAATAGAGGCTTTCTTT. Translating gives CASTDPRGIEAFF.

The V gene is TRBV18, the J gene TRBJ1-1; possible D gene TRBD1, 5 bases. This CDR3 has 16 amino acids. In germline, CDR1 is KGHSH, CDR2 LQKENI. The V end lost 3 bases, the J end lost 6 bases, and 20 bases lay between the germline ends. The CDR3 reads CASSPGVGRQGPEAFF. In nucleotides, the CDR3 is TGTGCCAGCTCACCGGGGGTTGGACGCCAGGGCCCTGAAGCTTTCTTT.

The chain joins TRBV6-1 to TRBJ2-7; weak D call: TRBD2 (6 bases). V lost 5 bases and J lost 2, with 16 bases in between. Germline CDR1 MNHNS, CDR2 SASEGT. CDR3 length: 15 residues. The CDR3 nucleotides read TGTGCCAGCAGTCCCTCCGGGGGTTCCCCCTACGAGCAGTACTTC. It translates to CASSPSGGSPYEQYF.

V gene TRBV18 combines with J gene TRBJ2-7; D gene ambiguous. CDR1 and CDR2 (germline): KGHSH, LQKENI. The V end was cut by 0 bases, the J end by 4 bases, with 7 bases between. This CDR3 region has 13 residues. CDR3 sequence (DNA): TGTGCCAGCTCACCACCGTCCGATTACGAGCAGTACTTC. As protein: CASSPPSDYEQYF.

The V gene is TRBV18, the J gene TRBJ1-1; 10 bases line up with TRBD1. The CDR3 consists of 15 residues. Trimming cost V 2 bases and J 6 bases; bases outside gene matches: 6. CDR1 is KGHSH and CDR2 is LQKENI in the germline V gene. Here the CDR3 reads CASSPWTGGSAEAFF. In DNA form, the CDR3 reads TGTGCCAGCTCACCATGGACAGGGGGTTCGGCTGAAGCTTTCTTT.

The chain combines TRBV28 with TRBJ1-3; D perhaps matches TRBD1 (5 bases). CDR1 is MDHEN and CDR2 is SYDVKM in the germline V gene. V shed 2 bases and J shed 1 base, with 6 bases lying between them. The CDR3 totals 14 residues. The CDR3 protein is CASSLGGSGNTIYF. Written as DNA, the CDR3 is TGTGCCAGCAGTTTAGGGGGTTCTGGAAACACCATATATTTT.

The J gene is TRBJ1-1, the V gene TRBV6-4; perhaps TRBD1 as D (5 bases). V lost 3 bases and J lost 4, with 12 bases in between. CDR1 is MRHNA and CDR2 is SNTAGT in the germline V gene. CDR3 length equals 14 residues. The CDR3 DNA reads TGTGCCAGCAGTGAGCAGGGTCAATCCACTGAAGCTTTCTTT. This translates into CASSEQGQSTEAFF.

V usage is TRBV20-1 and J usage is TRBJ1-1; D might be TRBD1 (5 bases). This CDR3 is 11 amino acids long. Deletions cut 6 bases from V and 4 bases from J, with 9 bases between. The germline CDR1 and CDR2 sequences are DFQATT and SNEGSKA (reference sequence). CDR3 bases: TGCAGTGCGCAGAGGGGCACTGAAGCTTTCTTT. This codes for CSAQRGTEAFF.

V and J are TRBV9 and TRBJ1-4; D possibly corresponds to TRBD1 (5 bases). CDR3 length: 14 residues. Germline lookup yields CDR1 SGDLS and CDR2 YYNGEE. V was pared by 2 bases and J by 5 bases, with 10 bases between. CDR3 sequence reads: CASSVQGNNEKLFF. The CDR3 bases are TGTGCCAGCAGCGTCCAGGGTAACAATGAAAAACTGTTTTTT.

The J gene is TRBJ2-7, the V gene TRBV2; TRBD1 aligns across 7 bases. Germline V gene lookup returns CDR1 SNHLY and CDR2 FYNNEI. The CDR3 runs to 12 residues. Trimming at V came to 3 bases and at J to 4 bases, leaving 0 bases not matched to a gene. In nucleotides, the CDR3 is TGTGCCAGCAGTGAGACAGGGTACGAGCAGTACTTC. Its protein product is CASSETGYEQYF.